These 28 T cell receptor beta chains share one sample of origin, sequenced in a study of T cell responses to AZD1222 COVID-19 vaccine. The repertoire was sequenced with immunoSEQ multiplex PCR; TCRdb's copy has only in-frame clones and lacks some. The table includes fewer than 120,000 clones, over 85% detected once. The sample in question was peripheral blood, obtained 28 days after the second AZD1222 dose. The receptors were gathered from an adult who received the AZD1222 COVID-19 vaccine.

The J gene is TRBJ2-5, the V gene TRBV12-3 or TRBV12-4; no definite D call. This CDR3 comprises 12 residues. The ends were cut back, 6 bases at V and 0 bases at J, with 5 bases in the middle. CDR3 DNA sequence: TGTGCCAGCAGACTTTACCAAGAGACCCAGTACTTC. Protein sequence: CASRLYQETQYF.

This chain uses TRBV11-2 with TRBJ2-5; unclear D gene. CDR1 is SGHAT and CDR2 is FQNNGV in the germline V gene. The V end lost 0 bases, the J end lost 2 bases, and 7 bases lay between the germline ends. The CDR3 is 14 amino acids. The CDR3 DNA sequence: TGTGCCAGCAGCTTAGATCCGGATCAAGAGACCCAGTACTTC. Translated: CASSLDPDQETQYF.

The rearrangement uses TRBV5-4 and TRBJ2-1; 7 bases line up with TRBD2. Germline assignment: CDR1 SGHNT and CDR2 YYREEE (reference sequence). This CDR3 has 16 amino acids. The V gene end was trimmed by 3 bases and the J gene end by 5 bases; junction bases not matched to a gene: 11. CDR3: CASSYLAASDNNEQFF. The CDR3 region has the DNA TGTGCCAGCAGCTACCTAGCGGCTTCCGATAACAATGAGCAGTTCTTC. The entire variable domain, with the rest obtained from reference TRBV5-4 and TRBJ2-1, is as follows: ETGVTQSPTHLIKTRGQQVTLRCSSQSGHNTVSWYQQALGQGPQFIFQYYREEENGRGNFPPRFSGLQFPNYSSELNVNALELDDSALYLCASSYLAASDNNEQFFGPGTRLTVL.

The V and J genes are TRBV11-2 and TRBJ2-1; 8 nucleotides match TRBD2. V was clipped by 5 bases and J by 8 bases; unmatched bases: 11. The CDR3 runs 15 residues. Germline-derived CDR1 and CDR2 are SGHAT and FQNNGV. The CDR3 loop is CASSDRGGRFYEQFF. CDR3 nucleotides: TGTGCCAGCAGCGATCGGGGGGGGCGCTTCTATGAGCAGTTCTTC.

This clone showed up just once. The chain is built from TRBV5-1 and TRBJ1-3; D is undetermined. Per the germline V gene, CDR1 is SGHRS and CDR2 is YFSETQ. V gave up 3 bases and J gave up 0 bases, with 10 bases separating them. The CDR3 sequence is 15 residues long. CDR3 amino acids: CASSSVTNSGNTIYF. In DNA form, the CDR3 reads TGCGCCAGCAGCTCAGTGACAAACTCTGGAAACACCATATATTTT.

This chain connects TRBV29-1 to TRBJ1-1; D uncertain. Trimming took off 7 bases at V and 2 bases at J, with 17 bases between the two ends. The CDR3 is made up of 14 amino acids. Germline lookup yields CDR1 SQVTM and CDR2 ANQGSEA. The chain's CDR3 is CSAAAGRINTEAFF. The CDR3 bases are TGCAGCGCCGCGGCAGGACGAATCAACACTGAAGCTTTCTTT.

The rearrangement joins TRBV4-2 to TRBJ2-1; D tentatively reads TRBD1 or TRBD2 (5 bases each). The V and J ends lost 4 bases and 7 bases respectively, with 14 bases between them. CDR3 size: 14 residues. Germline V gene lookup returns CDR1 LGHNA and CDR2 YNFKEQ. CDR3: CASSRGTARNEQFF. DNA for the CDR3: TGTGCCAGCAGCCGAGGGACGGCCAGGAATGAGCAGTTCTTC.

The CDR3: CATTRPNYEQYF. CDR3 nucleotides: TGTGCCACCACTCGACCCAATTACGAGCAGTACTTC. The rearrangement uses TRBV24-1 and TRBJ2-7; D is unclear. Germline CDR1 is KGHDR and CDR2 is SFDVKD. The CDR3 is made up of 12 amino acids. Trimming stripped 8 bases from V and 4 bases from J, with 11 bases between.

The chain employs TRBV28 and TRBJ1-2, with a weak D call TRBD1 (6 bases). The CDR3 length is 14 residues. CDR1 is MDHEN and CDR2 is SYDVKM in the germline V gene. The V end was cut by 7 bases, the J end by 4 bases, with 16 bases between. This CDR3 reads CASTIGGTLYGYTF. The CDR3 nucleotides read TGTGCCAGCACCATAGGAGGGACACTCTATGGCTACACCTTC.

The V gene is TRBV3-1 (or the pseudogene TRBV3-2), the J gene TRBJ2-4; D is uncertain. Trimming took off 1 base at V and 0 bases at J, with 10 bases between the two ends. The germline gives CDR1 LGHDT, CDR2 YNNKEL (reference sequence). This CDR3 has 16 amino acids. The DNA of the CDR3 is TGTGCCAGCAGCCAAGCCTCGGGCTTAGCCAAAAACATTCAGTACTTC. Translated, it gives CASSQASGLAKNIQYF.

This chain joins TRBV11-2 and TRBJ2-3; 9 bases match TRBD2. Germline values: CDR1 SGHAT, CDR2 FQNNGV. Trimming took 5 bases from V and 2 from J; bases not matched to a gene: 14. The length of the CDR3 is 18 residues. The CDR3 spells CASSPGLAGASFTDTQYF. In DNA form, the CDR3 reads TGTGCCAGCAGCCCAGGGTTAGCGGGAGCTTCGTTCACAGATACGCAGTATTTT.

The rearrangement uses TRBV29-1 and TRBJ2-3; no definite D call. Looked up from germline, CDR1 is SQVTM and CDR2 is ANQGSEA. The CDR3 is made up of 11 amino acids. V lost 8 bases and J 0 bases, leaving 6 bases between the germline ends. The CDR3 protein is CSTYSTDTQYF. In DNA form, the CDR3 reads TGCAGCACCTACAGCACAGATACGCAGTATTTT.

In its sample, this clone was seen once. The chain links TRBV11-3 to TRBJ1-1, with a possible D match to TRBD1 (5 bases). This CDR3 spans 17 amino acids. Per the germline V gene, CDR1 is SGHNT and CDR2 is YENEEA. Deletions cut 1 base from V and 4 bases from J, with 19 bases between. Here the CDR3 reads CASSLGDWEGVSTEAFF. The CDR3 DNA reads TGTGCCAGCAGCTTAGGCGACTGGGAAGGGGTAAGCACTGAAGCTTTCTTT.

The V and J genes are TRBV27 and TRBJ1-1; TRBD1 agrees at 8 bases. The CDR3 is 14 amino acids. Unmatched junction bases numbered 5, after V lost 3 bases and J lost 5 bases. Germline CDR1 and CDR2: MNHEY and SMNVEV (reference sequence). The chain's CDR3 is CASSLFRGQTEAFF. The DNA of the CDR3 is TGTGCCAGCAGTTTGTTCAGGGGGCAAACTGAAGCTTTCTTT.

The V gene is TRBV5-6, the J gene TRBJ2-5; 8 nucleotides match TRBD2. With 4 bases clipped from V and 5 bases from J, the junction kept 19 bases outside the gene matches. The V gene's germline CDR1 is SGHDT and CDR2 YYEEEE. The CDR3 is 18 amino acids. CDR3 nucleotide sequence: TGTGCCAGCAGCCACCTCCTCCCGGGACTAGGAAGTGAGGAGACCCAGTACTTC. This gives the protein CASSHLLPGLGSEETQYF.

The chain has TRBV6-1 and TRBJ1-3; a possible D gene is TRBD1 (6 bases). This CDR3 is built from 19 residues. Germline V lookup: CDR1 MNHNS, CDR2 SASEGT. The V and J ends lost 4 bases and 0 bases respectively, with 22 bases between them. Here the CDR3 DNA reads TGTGCCAGCAGTGTTGGGTACGGGATCAGGGGCAACTCTGGAAACACCATATATTTT. Translated, it gives CASSVGYGIRGNSGNTIYF.

The rearrangement joins TRBV9 to TRBJ2-2, with 12 bases lining up with TRBD1. From germline, CDR1 is SGDLS and CDR2 YYNGEE. The CDR3 totals 17 residues. V was clipped by 4 bases and J by 7 bases; unmatched bases: 11. CDR3 loop: CASSPGGGTGGSGELFF. The CDR3 coding sequence is TGTGCCAGCAGCCCTGGGGGCGGGACAGGGGGCAGCGGGGAGCTGTTTTTT.

This clone was counted a single time. The chain is built from TRBV30 and TRBJ1-4; D perhaps matches TRBD1 (6 bases). Trimming took 3 bases from V and 2 from J, leaving 13 bases between them. The CDR3 has 15 amino acids. The V gene's germline CDR1 is GTSNPN and CDR2 SVGIG (reference sequence). CDR3 nucleotide sequence: TGTGCCTGGAGCTACGGAAGGGGGACTAATGAAAAACTGTTTTTT. As protein: CAWSYGRGTNEKLFF.

J is TRBJ1-2 and V is TRBV24-1; TRBD1 is a possible D gene (6 bases). Trimming removed 4 bases from V and 4 bases from J, with 12 bases in between. The CDR3 extends over 14 amino acids. Germline V gene data show CDR1 as KGHDR and CDR2 as SFDVKD. CDR3 loop: CATSENDRRYGYTF. CDR3 nucleotide sequence: TGTGCCACCAGTGAGAATGACAGGCGCTATGGCTACACCTTC.

The chain uses TRBV19 and TRBJ1-5, with a possible D match to TRBD1 (5 bases). The CDR3 spans 14 residues. Germline CDR1 LNHDA, CDR2 SQIVND (reference sequence). Trimming took 5 bases from V and 2 from J, leaving 10 bases between them. The CDR3 DNA reads TGTGCCAGTAGTGGGGGTGGGGGCAATCAGCCCCAGCATTTT. Protein: CASSGGGGNQPQHF.

The J gene is TRBJ1-5, the V gene TRBV27; D remains unclear. V was trimmed by 2 bases and J by 7 bases, leaving 9 bases between them. Germline assignment: CDR1 MNHEY and CDR2 SMNVEV (reference sequence). The length of the CDR3 is 13 residues. The CDR3 sequence: CASSLVGRQPQHF. The CDR3 DNA is TGTGCCAGCAGTTTAGTTGGGAGGCAGCCCCAGCATTTT.

The J gene is TRBJ1-2, the V gene TRBV7-9, with D possibly TRBD1 on 5 matching bases. CDR1 and CDR2 from the germline V gene are SEHNR and FQNEAQ (reference sequence). This CDR3 contains 14 residues. Trimming pared 1 base from V and 2 bases from J, leaving 8 bases between. This CDR3 reads CASSLDPGNYGYTF. The CDR3 nucleotides read TGTGCCAGCAGCTTAGATCCAGGGAACTATGGCTACACCTTC. Variable domain in full (rest from reference TRBV7-9 and TRBJ1-2): DTGVSQNPRHKITKRGQNVTFRCDPISEHNRLYWYRQTLGQGPEFLTYFQNEAQLEKSRLLSDRFSAERPKGSFSTLEIQRTEQGDSAMYLCASSLDPGNYGYTFGSGTRLTVV.

The chain combines TRBV10-2 with TRBJ2-2; TRBD1 matches 8 bases. CDR1 is WSHSY and CDR2 is SAAADI in the germline V gene. Germline trimming cut 6 bases from V and 1 base from J; bases unmatched to any gene: 1. The length of the CDR3 is 14 residues. CDR3 sequence (DNA): TGCGCCAGCAGGGGGACAGGGAACACCGGGGAGCTGTTTTTT. Amino acid sequence: CASRGTGNTGELFF.

In nucleotides, the CDR3 is TGCGCCAGCAGCCAAGATTATTCGATCAATCAGCCCCAGCATTTT. It encodes CASSQDYSINQPQHF. The chain carries TRBV4-1 and TRBJ1-5; D uncertain. The V end was cut by 0 bases, the J end by 3 bases, with 9 bases between. This CDR3 region has 15 residues. The germline V gene has CDR1 MGHRA and CDR2 YSYEKL.

The chain is built from TRBV5-4 and TRBJ2-7, with 12 bases identical to TRBD2. Looked up from germline, CDR1 is SGHNT and CDR2 is YYREEE (reference sequence). The length of the CDR3 is 15 residues. Trimming cost V 4 bases and J 0 bases; bases outside gene matches: 2. The CDR3 nucleotides read TGTGCCAGCAGCCCGGGACTAGCGGGCTCCTACGAGCAGTACTTC. Its protein is CASSPGLAGSYEQYF.

The rearrangement uses TRBV2 and TRBJ2-1, with 11 bases matching TRBD2. Looked up from germline, CDR1 is SNHLY and CDR2 is FYNNEI. The ends lost 6 bases at V and 4 bases at J; junction bases unmatched: 5. The CDR3 totals 15 residues. Here the CDR3 reads CASRPGLAEYNEQFF. CDR3 DNA sequence: TGTGCCAGCAGGCCGGGACTAGCGGAATACAATGAGCAGTTCTTC. The variable domain in full, completed from reference TRBV2 and TRBJ2-1, reads EPEVTQTPSHQVTQMGQEVILRCVPISNHLYFYWYRQILGQKVEFLVSFYNNEISEKSEIFDDQFSVERPDGSNFTLKIRSTKLEDSAMYFCASRPGLAEYNEQFFGPGTRLTVL.

This sequence joins TRBV11-3 and TRBJ2-7, with 10 positions matching TRBD1. Unmatched junction bases numbered 17, after V lost 4 bases and J lost 2 bases. Germline V gives CDR1 SGHNT, CDR2 YENEEA. The CDR3 runs to 19 residues. The CDR3 loop is CASSSRPGTGETVPYEQYF. The CDR3 nucleotides are TGTGCCAGCAGCTCTCGACCCGGGACAGGGGAGACGGTCCCCTACGAGCAGTACTTC.

This chain uses TRBV6-6 with TRBJ2-7; D not resolved. The CDR3 runs 12 residues. V lost 4 bases, J lost 1 base, and 5 bases lay in between. Germline CDR1 reads MNHNY; CDR2 reads SVGAGI (reference sequence). The CDR3 reads CASSSTSYEQYF. The DNA of the CDR3 is TGTGCCAGCAGTTCCACATCCTACGAGCAGTACTTC.